This T cell receptor (beta chain) came from a study of blood T cell repertoires in COVID-19. Background on the study: Donors in the United States, Italy and Spain gave samples during acute or convalescent COVID-19. T cells, B-cell-depleted T cells, or PBMCs supplied cDNA or gDNA.

Germline V gene sequence: CDR1 KGHSH, CDR2 LQKENI. V was clipped by 6 bases and J by 0 bases, with 11 bases between them. This CDR3 has 14 amino acids. Methods used by the authors: Amplification of reference gene primers was used by the study to estimate nucleated cell counts. Profiling relied on immunoSEQ multiplex PCR, and the TCRdb table lists in-frame clones only, not all of them. V and J calls and clone size are copied from that table; D and trimming were computed from the DNA. The sample lists around 120,000 clones; about 78% were seen once. The sequenced sample was peripheral blood. This TCR derives from a man between 70 and 80 years old with acute or convalescent COVID-19. The chain is built from TRBV18 and TRBJ1-2; D is perhaps TRBD1 (5 bases). CDR3 nucleotides: TGTGCCAGCTCGGGACTTCAAACTAACTATGGCTACACCTTC. This gives the protein CASSGLQTNYGYTF. Full variable domain (outside the CDR3, taken from reference TRBV18 and TRBJ1-2): NAGVMQNPRHLVRRRGQEARLRCSPMKGHSHVYWYRQLPEEGLKFMVYLQKENIIDESGMPKERFSAEFPKEGPSILRIQQVVRGDSAAYFCASSGLQTNYGYTFGSGTRLTVV.